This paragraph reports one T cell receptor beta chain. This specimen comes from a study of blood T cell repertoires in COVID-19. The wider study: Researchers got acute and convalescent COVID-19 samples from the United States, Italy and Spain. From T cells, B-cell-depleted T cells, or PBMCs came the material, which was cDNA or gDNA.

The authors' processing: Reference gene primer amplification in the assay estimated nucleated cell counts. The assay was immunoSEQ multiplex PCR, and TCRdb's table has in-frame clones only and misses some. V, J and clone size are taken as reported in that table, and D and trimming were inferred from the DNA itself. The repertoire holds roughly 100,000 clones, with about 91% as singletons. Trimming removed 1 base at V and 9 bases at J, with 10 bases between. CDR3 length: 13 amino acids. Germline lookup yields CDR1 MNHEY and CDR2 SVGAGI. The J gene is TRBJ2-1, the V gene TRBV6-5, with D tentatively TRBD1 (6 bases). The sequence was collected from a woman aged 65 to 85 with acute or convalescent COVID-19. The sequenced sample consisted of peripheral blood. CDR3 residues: CASSYLFRGEQFF. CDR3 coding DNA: TGTGCCAGCAGTTACTTGTTCAGGGGTGAGCAGTTCTTC.